The 19 T cell receptor beta chains presented below share a single source sample, sequenced in a study of graft-versus-host responses after intestinal transplantation. Their antigens remain unidentified. Method: immunoSEQ multiplex PCR; TCRdb's copy keeps in-frame clones and lacks some. The sample shows about 97,000 clones, 90% to 95% of them seen only once. The starting material was unstimulated CD4+ T cells sorted from spleen or lymph node cells, obtained before transplant. These receptors came from a human donor who was the organ donor for an intestinal transplant.

The CDR3 loop is CASTPTYSRSSYTF. The CDR3 DNA follows: TGTGCCAGCACCCCTACGTATAGCCGCTCCAGCTACACCTTC. V gene TRBV11-2 combines with J gene TRBJ1-2; D not certain. The CDR3 runs to 14 residues. The V gene's germline CDR1 is SGHAT and CDR2 FQNNGV. Trimming took 7 bases from V and 9 from J, leaving 21 bases between them. Combining the CDR3 with reference TRBV11-2 and TRBJ1-2 gives the whole variable domain EAGVAQSPRYKIIEKRQSVAFWCNPISGHATLYWYQQILGQGPKLLIQFQNNGVVDDSQLPKDRFSAERLKGVDSTLKIQPAKLEDSAVYLCASTPTYSRSSYTFGSGTRLTVV.

This clone was recorded a few times. This chain joins TRBV28 and TRBJ1-1, with D uncertain. The CDR3 consists of 11 residues. CDR1 is MDHEN, CDR2 SYDVKM, per germline. Trimming stripped 5 bases from V and 11 bases from J, with 12 bases between. This chain's CDR3 is CASSAGLRAFF. In DNA, the CDR3 is TGTGCCAGCAGTGCGGGTCTGCGGGCTTTCTTT.

The rearrangement joins TRBV7-6 to TRBJ2-3, with 9 bases aligning to TRBD1. V gave up 3 bases and J gave up 4 bases; unmatched junction bases: 8. The germline V gene encodes CDR1 SGHVS and CDR2 FNYEAQ. The CDR3 is 16 amino acids. CDR3 sequence: CASSFGVGQGPDTQYF. CDR3 bases: TGTGCCAGCAGCTTTGGGGTGGGACAGGGTCCAGATACGCAGTATTTT.

The chain carries TRBV6-5 and TRBJ2-2, with D maybe TRBD1 (5 bases). The CDR3 has 13 amino acids. Trimming pared 6 bases from V and 6 bases from J, leaving 11 bases between. Germline CDR1 MNHEY, CDR2 SVGAGI. CDR3 region: CASRGQGAGELFF. DNA for the CDR3: TGTGCCAGCAGAGGCCAGGGCGCCGGGGAGCTGTTTTTT.

The chain employs TRBV6-6 and TRBJ2-1; no firm D call. Germline V CDR1 and CDR2: MNHNY, SVGAGI (reference sequence). Trimming removed 2 bases from V and 5 bases from J, with 16 bases in between. CDR3 length equals 16 residues. The CDR3 bases are TGTGCCAGCAGTTACCTTACGAGAAGCACCCACAATGAGCAGTTCTTC. Encoded protein: CASSYLTRSTHNEQFF.

The chain joins TRBV10-3 to TRBJ1-1; tentatively, D is TRBD1 (5 bases). CDR3 size: 12 residues. Looked up from germline, CDR1 is ENHRY and CDR2 is SYGVKD. Trimming shortened V by 8 bases and J by 3 bases, and 10 bases separated the two germline ends. The CDR3 reads CAIRGGDTEAFF. CDR3 DNA: TGTGCCATCCGGGGGGGGGACACTGAAGCTTTCTTT.

The CDR3 coding sequence is TGTGCCAGCAGTTATACAGGAAGCACTGAAGCTTTCTTT. This sequence encodes CASSYTGSTEAFF. V gene TRBV6-5 combines with J gene TRBJ1-1, with D possibly matching TRBD1 (5 bases). CDR1 is MNHEY, CDR2 SVGAGI, per germline. With 3 bases removed from V and 4 bases from J, the gap between germline ends came to 9 bases. The CDR3 is 13 amino acids.

This clone was counted once. The chain carries TRBV27 and TRBJ1-2; 8 nucleotides align to TRBD1. CDR1 is MNHEY, CDR2 SMNVEV, per germline (reference sequence). The CDR3 runs to 15 residues. The V segment lost 5 bases and the J segment 2 bases; nucleotides outside the gene matches: 7. In DNA form, the CDR3 reads TGTGCCAGCAGTCACCCCGGACAGGGCAACTATGGCTACACCTTC. Amino acid sequence: CASSHPGQGNYGYTF.

The chain carries TRBV4-3 and TRBJ1-2; D is unresolved. The germline gives CDR1 LGHNA, CDR2 YSLEER. Trimming stripped 0 bases from V and 7 bases from J, with 12 bases between. The CDR3 has 14 amino acids. CDR3 sequence (DNA): TGCGCCAGCAGCCAAGAAACCGGGGATCGTGGCTACACCTTC. Its translation: CASSQETGDRGYTF.

This chain uses TRBV6-1 with TRBJ1-6, with a possible D match to TRBD1 (5 bases). Germline lookup yields CDR1 MNHNS and CDR2 SASEGT. The CDR3 sequence is 13 residues long. Trimming pared 8 bases from V and 7 bases from J, leaving 12 bases between. The CDR3 loop reads CASLRVENSPLHF. CDR3 in DNA: TGTGCCAGCCTCAGGGTGGAAAATTCACCCCTCCACTTT.

This chain links TRBV27 with TRBJ1-3; D unresolved. Looked up from germline, CDR1 is MNHEY and CDR2 is SMNVEV (reference sequence). Trimming cost V 5 bases and J 0 bases, with 14 bases left between them. The length of the CDR3 is 16 residues. CDR3: CASSPPGGISGNTIYF. The CDR3 DNA is TGTGCCAGCAGTCCGCCTGGCGGTATCTCTGGAAACACCATATATTTT.

This sequence joins TRBV6-1 and TRBJ1-2; D may be TRBD1 (6 bases). V lost 3 bases, J lost 7 bases, and 12 bases lay in between. The CDR3 consists of 13 residues. Germline-derived CDR1 and CDR2 are MNHNS and SASEGT. CDR3 residues: CASSEGQGSGYTF. CDR3 nucleotides: TGTGCCAGCAGTGAGGGCCAGGGGAGTGGCTACACCTTC.

The CDR3 loop is CASSGTGFGYTF. DNA for the CDR3: TGTGCCAGCTCCGGGACAGGGTTTGGCTACACCTTC. This sequence joins TRBV5-8 and TRBJ1-2; 9 bases line up with TRBD1. The CDR3 has 12 amino acids. Germline V gene data show CDR1 as SGHTS and CDR2 as YDEGEE. Unmatched junction bases numbered 5, after V lost 7 bases and J lost 7 bases.

The chain uses TRBV12-5 and TRBJ1-2, with TRBD1 identical over 8 bases. This CDR3 comprises 15 residues. CDR1 is LGHNT and CDR2 is FRNRAP in the germline V gene. V lost 1 base to trimming and J lost 0 bases; unmatched junction nucleotides: 1. The CDR3 region is CASGLEQGANYGYTF. CDR3 nucleotide sequence: TGTGCTAGTGGTTTGGAACAGGGGGCTAACTATGGCTACACCTTC.

The V call is TRBV20-1, the J call TRBJ2-5, with 9 bases aligning to TRBD1. CDR1 and CDR2 from the germline V gene are DFQATT and SNEGSKA (reference sequence). This CDR3 comprises 11 residues. V shed 8 bases, J shed 5 bases, and the junction held 3 bases outside the gene matches. The CDR3 is CSMDRGETQYF. Here the CDR3 DNA reads TGCAGTATGGACAGGGGTGAGACCCAGTACTTC.

The rearrangement uses TRBV23-1 and TRBJ1-2, with TRBD1 matching 11 bases. TRBV23-1 belongs to the ORF category, with a function that is uncertain. The length of the CDR3 is 18 residues. V shed 1 base and J 0 bases; nucleotides not matched to a gene: 7. The CDR3 sequence: CASSQFRTGGSANYGYTF. DNA of the CDR3: TGCGCCAGCAGTCAATTCAGGACAGGGGGCTCTGCTAACTATGGCTACACCTTC.

The chain is built from TRBV4-2 and TRBJ2-7; D unresolved. The germline V gene has CDR1 LGHNA and CDR2 YNFKEQ. The CDR3 consists of 13 residues. V dropped 4 bases and J dropped 1 base, with 8 bases sitting between them. CDR3 DNA sequence: TGTGCCAGCAGCCTACTTATGTCCTACGAGCAGTACTTC. Encoded protein: CASSLLMSYEQYF.

The chain carries TRBV5-4 and TRBJ2-3; weak D call: TRBD1 (6 bases). V lost 1 base and J lost 9, with 15 bases in between. The CDR3 is 14 residues long. Germline lookup yields CDR1 SGHNT and CDR2 YYREEE (reference sequence). This CDR3 reads CASSLPLGARTQYF. CDR3 bases: TGTGCCAGCAGCTTGCCCCTGGGGGCGCGCACGCAGTATTTT.

A single count supports this clone. J is TRBJ1-1 and V is TRBV4-2; D unclear. The CDR3 length is 13 residues. Germline V gene lookup returns CDR1 LGHNA and CDR2 YNFKEQ. Trimming shortened V by 5 bases and J by 8 bases, and 15 bases separated the two germline ends. CDR3 region: CASSFHTLVEAFF. The CDR3 DNA is TGTGCCAGCAGCTTTCACACGTTGGTAGAAGCTTTCTTT.